This T cell receptor (beta chain) was obtained from a study of blood T cell repertoires in COVID-19. Background on the study: PBMCs, B-cell-depleted T cells, or T cells provided the cDNA or gDNA that made up the material.

TCRdb keeps only in-frame clones here, not all; method: immunoSEQ multiplex PCR. The profile shows roughly 190,000 clones, over 80% of them singletons. The sequenced sample consisted of peripheral blood. The receptor's source is a woman in her sixties or seventies with COVID-19, enrolled during active disease.

The CDR3, as DNA: TGTGCCAGCACCCCGACCCGACTAGCTGTCGGGGAGCTGTTTTTT. This encodes CASTPTRLAVGELFF. The V call is TRBV11-2, the J call TRBJ2-2; TRBD2 agrees at 7 bases. CDR1 and CDR2 (germline): SGHAT, FQNNGV. J was trimmed by 7 bases and V by 7 bases; bases with no gene match: 12. The CDR3 length is 15 residues.